This passage covers 2 T cell receptor beta chains from one sample sequenced in a study of T cells in Graves' hyperthyroidism and ophthalmopathy. Amplification of TCR beta CDR3 regions used RNA as the template. First-round RT-PCR of the TCR CDR3 relied on the HTBI primer set. TCRdb itself ran the multiplex PCR reads through MiXCR, one entry per CDR3 protein. This table holds approximately 380,000 distinct CDR3 sequences, about 18% found once. Sequenced material: blood. The source is a woman in her late teens or twenties with Graves' hyperthyroidism.

Ten or more counts support this clonotype. The chain employs TRBV5-1 and TRBJ2-2; the D gene could be TRBD1 or TRBD2 (5 bases each). The CDR3 is made up of 12 amino acids. Germline CDR1 and CDR2: SGHRS and YFSETQ. Trimming took off 4 bases at V and 6 bases at J, with 7 bases between the two ends. The chain's CDR3 is CASSRGAGELFF. In DNA form, the CDR3 reads TGCGCCAGCAGCCGAGGGGCCGGGGAGCTGTTTTTT.

The chain joins TRBV11-2 to TRBJ2-2; D might be TRBD1 (6 bases). Trimming pared 0 bases from V and 7 bases from J, leaving 15 bases between. This CDR3 contains 16 residues. The germline V gene has CDR1 SGHAT and CDR2 FQNNGV. The CDR3 coding sequence is TGTGCCAGCAGCTTAGAGTACGGGACAAAAAGCGGGGAGCTGTTTTTT. Its translation: CASSLEYGTKSGELFF.